This TCR beta chain was documented in a study of CD8+ T cells in alopecia areata. Study-level background: The drug, tofacitinib, lasted 6 to 18 months, followed by 6 months off drug.

Germline values: CDR1 SGDLS, CDR2 YYNGEE. The trim removed 4 bases at V and 4 bases at J, leaving 5 bases unmatched. CDR3 length: 15 residues. The sample's treatment: oral pan-JAK inhibitor, 5-10 mg twice daily. T lymphocytes (CD4+ and CD8+) were sorted from PBMCs. It was cDNA, reverse transcribed from extracted RNA, that served as the sequencing template. The repertoire was sequenced with immunoSEQ multiplex PCR; TCRdb's copy has only in-frame clones and lacks some. The repertoire includes 150,000 to 200,000 clones, roughly 60% of them detected once, and roughly 17% sits in the top ten. The sequence was obtained from a human donor with alopecia areata. Sequencing was performed on CD4+ T cells sorted from blood, taken between weeks 55 and 65, from a patient treated with tofacitinib. The gene calls are TRBV9 and TRBJ2-3; 11 nucleotides match TRBD2. CDR3 DNA: TGTGCCAGCAGCCTTAGCGGGGGGGCCGCAGATACGCAGTATTTT. It is translated as CASSLSGGAADTQYF.